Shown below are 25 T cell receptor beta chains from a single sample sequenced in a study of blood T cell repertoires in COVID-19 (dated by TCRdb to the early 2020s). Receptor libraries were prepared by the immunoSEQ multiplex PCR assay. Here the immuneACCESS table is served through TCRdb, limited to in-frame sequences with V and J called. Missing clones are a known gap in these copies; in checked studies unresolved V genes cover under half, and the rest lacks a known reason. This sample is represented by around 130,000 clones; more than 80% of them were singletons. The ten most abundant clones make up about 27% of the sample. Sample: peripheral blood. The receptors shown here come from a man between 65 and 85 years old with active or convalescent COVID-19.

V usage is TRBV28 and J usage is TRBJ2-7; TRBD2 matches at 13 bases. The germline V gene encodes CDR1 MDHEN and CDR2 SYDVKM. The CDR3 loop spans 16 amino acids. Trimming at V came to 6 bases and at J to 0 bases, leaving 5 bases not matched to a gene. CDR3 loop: CASRGTSGKSSYEQYF. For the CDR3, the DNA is TGTGCCAGCAGAGGGACTAGCGGGAAAAGCTCCTACGAGCAGTACTTC.

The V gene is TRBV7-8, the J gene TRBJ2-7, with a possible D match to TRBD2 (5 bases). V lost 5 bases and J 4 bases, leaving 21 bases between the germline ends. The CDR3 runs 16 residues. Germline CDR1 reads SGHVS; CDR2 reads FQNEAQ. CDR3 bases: TGTGCCAGCAGCCCATGGCCGGGATCTACCCATTACGAGCAGTACTTC. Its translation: CASSPWPGSTHYEQYF.

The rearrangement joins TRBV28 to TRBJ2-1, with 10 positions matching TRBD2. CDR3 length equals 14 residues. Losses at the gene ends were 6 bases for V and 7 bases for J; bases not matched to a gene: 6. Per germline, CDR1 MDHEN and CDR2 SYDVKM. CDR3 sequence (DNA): TGTGCCAGCAGCTGGACTAGCGGAAAAAATGAGCAGTTCTTC. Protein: CASSWTSGKNEQFF.

The chain's CDR3 is CASSGGQGFNEQFF. CDR3 nucleotide sequence: TGCGCCAGCAGCGGGGGACAGGGGTTCAATGAGCAGTTCTTC. This rearrangement joins TRBV5-1 to TRBJ2-1; 10 bases are shared with TRBD1. The J segment lost 6 bases and the V segment lost 4 bases, leaving 4 bases of the junction unmatched. The germline gives CDR1 SGHRS, CDR2 YFSETQ. The CDR3 length is 14 residues.

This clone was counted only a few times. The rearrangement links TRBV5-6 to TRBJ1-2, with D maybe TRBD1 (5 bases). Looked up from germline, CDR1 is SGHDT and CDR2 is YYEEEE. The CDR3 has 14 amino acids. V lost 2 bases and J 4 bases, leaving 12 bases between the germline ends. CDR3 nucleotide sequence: TGTGCCAGCAGCTTCGGACGGGGGGTCTATGGCTACACCTTC. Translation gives CASSFGRGVYGYTF.

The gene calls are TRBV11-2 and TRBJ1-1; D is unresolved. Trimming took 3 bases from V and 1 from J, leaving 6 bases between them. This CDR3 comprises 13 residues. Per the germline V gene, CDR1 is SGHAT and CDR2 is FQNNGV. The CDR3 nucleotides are TGTGCCAGCAGCTTCGGGTCGAACACTGAAGCTTTCTTT. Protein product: CASSFGSNTEAFF.

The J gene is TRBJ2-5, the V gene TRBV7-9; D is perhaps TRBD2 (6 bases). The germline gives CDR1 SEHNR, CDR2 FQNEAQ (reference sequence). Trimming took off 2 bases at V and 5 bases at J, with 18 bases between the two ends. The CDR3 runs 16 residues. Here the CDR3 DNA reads TGTGCCAGCAGCTTAATGGCGGGTAGCGGAGAGGAGACCCAGTACTTC. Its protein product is CASSLMAGSGEETQYF.

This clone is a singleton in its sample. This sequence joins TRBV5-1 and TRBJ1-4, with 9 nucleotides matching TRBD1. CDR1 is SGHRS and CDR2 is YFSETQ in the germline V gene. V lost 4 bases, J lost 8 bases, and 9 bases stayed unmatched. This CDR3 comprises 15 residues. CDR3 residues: CASSPDRGGTEKLFF. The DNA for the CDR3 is TGCGCCAGCAGCCCGGACAGGGGAGGAACGGAAAAACTGTTTTTT.

The chain's CDR3 is CASSQGNSGGADEQFF. The CDR3 DNA is TGTGCCAGCAGCCAAGGGAATAGCGGGGGTGCGGATGAGCAGTTCTTC. This chain connects TRBV4-2 to TRBJ2-1, with 9 positions matching TRBD2. Trimming cost V 1 base and J 8 bases; bases outside gene matches: 9. The CDR3 has 16 residues. In germline, CDR1 is LGHNA, CDR2 YNFKEQ.

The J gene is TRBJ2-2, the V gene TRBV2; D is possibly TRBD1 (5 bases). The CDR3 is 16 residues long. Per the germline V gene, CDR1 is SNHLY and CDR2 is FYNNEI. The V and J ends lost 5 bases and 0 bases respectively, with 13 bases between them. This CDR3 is CASSPSRAANTGELFF. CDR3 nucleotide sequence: TGTGCCAGCAGTCCGTCCAGGGCAGCGAACACCGGGGAGCTGTTTTTT.

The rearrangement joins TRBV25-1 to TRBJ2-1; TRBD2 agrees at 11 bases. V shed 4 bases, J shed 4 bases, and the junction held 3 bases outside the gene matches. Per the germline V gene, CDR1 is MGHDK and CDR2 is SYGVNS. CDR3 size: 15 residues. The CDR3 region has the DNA TGTGCCAGCAGTGCGGGGACTAGCGGTTACAATGAGCAGTTCTTC. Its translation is CASSAGTSGYNEQFF.

CDR3 residues: CASSFGGSTDTQYF. CDR3 sequence (DNA): TGTGCCAGCAGCTTTGGCGGTAGCACAGATACGCAGTATTTT. This chain links TRBV7-9 with TRBJ2-3; D is unclear. The CDR3 consists of 14 residues. CDR1 and CDR2 from the germline V gene are SEHNR and FQNEAQ (reference sequence). V lost 3 bases and J 0 bases, leaving 7 bases between the germline ends.

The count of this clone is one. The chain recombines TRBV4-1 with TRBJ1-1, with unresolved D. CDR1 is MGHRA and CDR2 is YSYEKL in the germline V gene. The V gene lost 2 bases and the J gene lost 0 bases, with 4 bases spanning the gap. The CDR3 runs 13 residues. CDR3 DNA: TGCGCCAGCAGCCAACATTTGAACACTGAAGCTTTCTTT. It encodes CASSQHLNTEAFF.

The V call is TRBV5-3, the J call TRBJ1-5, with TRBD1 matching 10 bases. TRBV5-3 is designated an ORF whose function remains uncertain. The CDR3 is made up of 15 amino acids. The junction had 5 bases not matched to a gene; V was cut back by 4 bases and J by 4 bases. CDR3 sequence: CARSPDRGLNQPQHF. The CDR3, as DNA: TGTGCCAGAAGCCCAGACAGGGGGCTTAATCAGCCCCAGCATTTT.

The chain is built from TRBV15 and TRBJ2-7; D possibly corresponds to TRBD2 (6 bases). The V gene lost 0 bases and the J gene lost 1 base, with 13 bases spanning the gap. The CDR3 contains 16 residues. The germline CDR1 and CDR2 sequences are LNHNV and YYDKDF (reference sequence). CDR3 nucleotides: TGTGCCACCAGCAGAGATGGGCTAGCGACGTCCTACGAGCAGTACTTC. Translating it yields CATSRDGLATSYEQYF.

This CDR3 is CASSSREDYGYTF. The CDR3 coding sequence is TGTGCCAGCAGCAGCAGGGAAGACTATGGCTACACCTTC. The rearrangement joins TRBV12-3 or TRBV12-4 to TRBJ1-2; TRBD1 might be the D (5 bases). The V end lost 6 bases, the J end lost 3 bases, and 11 bases lay between the germline ends. The CDR3 runs to 13 residues.

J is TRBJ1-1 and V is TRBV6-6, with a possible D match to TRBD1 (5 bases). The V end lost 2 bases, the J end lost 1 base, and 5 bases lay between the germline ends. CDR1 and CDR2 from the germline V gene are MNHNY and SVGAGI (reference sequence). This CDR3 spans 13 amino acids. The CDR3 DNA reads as TGTGCCAGCAGTTACAGGGGGAACACTGAAGCTTTCTTT. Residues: CASSYRGNTEAFF.

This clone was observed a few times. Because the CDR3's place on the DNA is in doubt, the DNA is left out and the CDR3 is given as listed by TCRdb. CDR3 residues: CASSSGQGAQYFETQYF. The chain is built from TRBV7-2 and TRBJ2-5; TRBD1 is the table's D call, not checked against the DNA. The CDR3 has 17 residues if both end residues are counted. Germline V gives CDR1 SGHTA, CDR2 FQGNSA.

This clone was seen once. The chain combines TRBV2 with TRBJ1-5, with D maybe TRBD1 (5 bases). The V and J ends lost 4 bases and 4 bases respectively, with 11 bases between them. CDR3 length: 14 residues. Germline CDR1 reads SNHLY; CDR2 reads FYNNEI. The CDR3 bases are TGTGCCAGCAGTGGTCCAGGGCTGAATCAGCCCCAGCATTTT. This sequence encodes CASSGPGLNQPQHF.

The CDR3 DNA reads as TGTGCCACCTCCTCAGCGGGAGGCACAGATACGCAGTATTTT. Translated: CATSSAGGTDTQYF. V gene TRBV10-3 combines with J gene TRBJ2-3; 8 bases line up with TRBD2. CDR1 and CDR2 from the germline V gene are ENHRY and SYGVKD. This CDR3 contains 14 residues. The junction had 7 bases not matched to a gene; V was cut back by 10 bases and J by 1 base.

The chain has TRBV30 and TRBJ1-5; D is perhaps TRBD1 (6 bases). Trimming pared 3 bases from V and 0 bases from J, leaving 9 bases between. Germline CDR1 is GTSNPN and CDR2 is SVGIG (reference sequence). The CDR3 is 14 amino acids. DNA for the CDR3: TGTGCCTGGAGCGGACAGATTAGCAATCAGCCCCAGCATTTT. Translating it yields CAWSGQISNQPQHF.

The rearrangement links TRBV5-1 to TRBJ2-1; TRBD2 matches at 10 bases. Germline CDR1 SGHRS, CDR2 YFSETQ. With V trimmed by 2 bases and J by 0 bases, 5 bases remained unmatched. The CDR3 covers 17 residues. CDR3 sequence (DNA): TGCGCCAGCAGCTTTCCTAGCGGGAGTAGCTCCTACAATGAGCAGTTCTTC. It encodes CASSFPSGSSSYNEQFF.

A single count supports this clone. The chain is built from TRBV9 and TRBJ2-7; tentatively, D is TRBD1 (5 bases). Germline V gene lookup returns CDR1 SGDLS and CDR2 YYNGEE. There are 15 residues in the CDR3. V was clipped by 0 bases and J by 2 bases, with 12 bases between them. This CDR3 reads CASSVEQGSAYEQYF. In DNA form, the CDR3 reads TGTGCCAGCAGCGTAGAGCAGGGTAGTGCCTACGAGCAGTACTTC.

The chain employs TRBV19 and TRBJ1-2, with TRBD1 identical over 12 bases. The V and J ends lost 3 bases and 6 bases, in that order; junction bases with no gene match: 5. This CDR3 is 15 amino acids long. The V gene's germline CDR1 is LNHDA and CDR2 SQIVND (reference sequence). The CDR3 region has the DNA TGTGCCAGTAGTATCGGGACAGGGGGCATCGATGGCTACACCTTC. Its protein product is CASSIGTGGIDGYTF.

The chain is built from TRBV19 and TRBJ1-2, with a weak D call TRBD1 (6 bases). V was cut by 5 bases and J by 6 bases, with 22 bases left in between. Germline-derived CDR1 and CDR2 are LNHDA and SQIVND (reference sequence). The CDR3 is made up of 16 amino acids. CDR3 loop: CASSPLKRGNVNGYTF. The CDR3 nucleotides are TGTGCCAGTAGTCCCTTAAAGAGGGGGAATGTAAATGGCTACACCTTC.